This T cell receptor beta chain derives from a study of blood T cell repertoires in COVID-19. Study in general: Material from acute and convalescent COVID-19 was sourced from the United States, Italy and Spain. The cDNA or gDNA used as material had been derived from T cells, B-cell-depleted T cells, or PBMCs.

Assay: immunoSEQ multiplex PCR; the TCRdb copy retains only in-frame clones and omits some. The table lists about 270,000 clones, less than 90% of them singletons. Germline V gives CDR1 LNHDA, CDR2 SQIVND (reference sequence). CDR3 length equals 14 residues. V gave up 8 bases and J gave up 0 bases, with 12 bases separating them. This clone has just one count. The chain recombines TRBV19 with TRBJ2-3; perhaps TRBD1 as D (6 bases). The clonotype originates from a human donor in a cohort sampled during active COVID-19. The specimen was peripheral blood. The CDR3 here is CASEQGSSTDTQYF. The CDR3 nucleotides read TGTGCCAGTGAACAGGGTTCGAGCACAGATACGCAGTATTTT.